These T cell receptor beta chains were read from a single sample in a study of cytomegalovirus exposure and HLA in healthy donors. The protocol was immunoSEQ multiplex PCR, while the TCRdb copy is restricted to in-frame clones and leaves out a portion. The sample carries roughly 69,000 clones, roughly two thirds recorded once. Material for sequencing was PBMCs. The receptors shown here come from a male donor in good health and CMV-seropositive. The CDR3 runs from the conserved cysteine through the conserved F or W. The order of the fields is V gene, J gene, clone size, CDR3 protein. A row's size may be missing; if present it is once, few, many or a size class.

TRBV15	TRBJ2-4	.	CATSRDGLAGVGAKNIQYF
TRBV6-5	TRBJ2-7	.	CASSYRGANYEQYF
TRBV4-1	TRBJ2-7	.	CASSPEDPGRHEQYF
TRBV30	TRBJ2-5	.	CAWMNQRNKIRSTETQYF
TRBV6-5	TRBJ1-4	.	CASSFTGRAVLFF
TRBV29-1	TRBJ2-5	.	CSVYPTGGQETQYF
TRBV30	TRBJ1-6	.	CAWSVGEDGYNSPLHF
TRBV29-1	TRBJ2-4	.	CSVDTHAKNIQYF
TRBV2	TRBJ2-7	.	CASSEWREAPYEQYF
TRBV2	TRBJ2-7	.	CASSEATSGISYEQYF
TRBV6-5	TRBJ2-1	few	CASSLDRGSYNEQFF
TRBV27	TRBJ2-5	.	CASSFYGETQYF
TRBV6-5	TRBJ1-1	.	CASSYGFGVNTEAFF
TRBV7-2	TRBJ2-3	few	CASSLASGGADTQYF
TRBV15	TRBJ2-5	.	CATSRDRGYQETQYF
TRBV7-2	TRBJ2-7	.	CASSLGASSYEQYF
TRBV9	TRBJ2-1	few	CASSVSTIPSYNEQFF
TRBV18	TRBJ1-5	once	CASSPRQGDSNQPQHF
TRBV21-1	TRBJ1-2	.	CASSKGGTTNYGYTF
TRBV15	.	.	CATSRDATGTYEQYF
TRBV7-2	TRBJ1-6	.	CASSRRTGVNSPLHF
TRBV5-6	TRBJ2-7	.	CASSPTSARWGEQYF
TRBV5-1	TRBJ2-1	.	CASSWDSYNEQFF
TRBV11-2	TRBJ2-7	.	CASSLDRRGFYEQYF
TRBV7-2	TRBJ2-3	.	CASSSTSGGTDTQYF
TRBV10-2	TRBJ2-5	.	CATRGGGKGETQYF
TRBV5-1	TRBJ2-5	.	CASSGPGLAGGRQETQYF
TRBV10-3	TRBJ2-3	.	CAIRRTSGKGTDTQYF
TRBV6-5	TRBJ1-5	few	CASSYTGNQPQHF
TRBV29-1	TRBJ2-1	.	CSVRRTDYNEQFF
TRBV5-1	TRBJ2-7	few	CASSLERYEQYF
TRBV5-1	TRBJ2-7	.	CASSQQYEQYF
TRBV5-6	TRBJ1-4	.	CASSWTGRNEKLFF
TRBV6-1	TRBJ1-6	.	CASSEAWATNSPLHF
TRBV7-9	TRBJ1-3	.	CSDNKDRNTIYF
TRBV9	TRBJ1-2	once	CASSVATGTGGSGYTF
TRBV6-5	TRBJ2-7	.	CASSYEAGFTYEQYF